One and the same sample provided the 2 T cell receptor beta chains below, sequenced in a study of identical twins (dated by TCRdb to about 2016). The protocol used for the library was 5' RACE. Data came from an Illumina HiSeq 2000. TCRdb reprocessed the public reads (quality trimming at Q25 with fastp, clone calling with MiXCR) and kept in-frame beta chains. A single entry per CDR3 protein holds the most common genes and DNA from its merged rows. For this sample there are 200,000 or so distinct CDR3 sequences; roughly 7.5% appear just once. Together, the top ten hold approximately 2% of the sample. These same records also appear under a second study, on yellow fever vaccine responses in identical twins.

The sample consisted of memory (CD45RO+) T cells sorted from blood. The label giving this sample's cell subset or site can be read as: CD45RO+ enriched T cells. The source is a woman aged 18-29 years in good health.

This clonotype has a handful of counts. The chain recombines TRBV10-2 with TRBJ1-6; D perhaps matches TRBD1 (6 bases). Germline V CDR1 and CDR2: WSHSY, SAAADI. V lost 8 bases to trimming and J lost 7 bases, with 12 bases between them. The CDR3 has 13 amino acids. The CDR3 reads CASGTLTNSPLHF. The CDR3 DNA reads TGCGCCAGCGGGACATTAACAAATTCACCCCTCCACTTT.

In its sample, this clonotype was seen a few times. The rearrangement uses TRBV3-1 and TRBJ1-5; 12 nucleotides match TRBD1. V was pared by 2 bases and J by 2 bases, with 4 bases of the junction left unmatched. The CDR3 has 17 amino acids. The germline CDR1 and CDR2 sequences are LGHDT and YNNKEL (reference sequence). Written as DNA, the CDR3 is TGTGCCAGCAGCCAACGGGACAGGGGGCCGGGCAATCAGCCCCAGCATTTT. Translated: CASSQRDRGPGNQPQHF.